These 22 T cell receptor beta chains were all obtained from the same sample, sequenced in a study of T cells in Graves' hyperthyroidism and ophthalmopathy. Amplification of TCR beta CDR3 regions used RNA as the template. The HTBI primer set was used in a first-round RT-PCR of the TCR CDR3. TCRdb called the multiplex PCR reads again in MiXCR, with one record for every CDR3 protein. Of about 400,000 distinct CDR3 sequences in the sample, just under 15% were seen once. The sequencing sample was made of blood. The receptors stem from a woman in her twenties or thirties with Graves' hyperthyroidism.

This clonotype was detected many times. The CDR3, as DNA: TGTGCCAGCAGCTATGGGACTAGCGGGAGCACAGATACGCAGTATTTT. It encodes CASSYGTSGSTDTQYF. The chain couples TRBV11-2 to TRBJ2-3, with 12 bases that match TRBD2. From germline, CDR1 is SGHAT and CDR2 FQNNGV. The length of the CDR3 is 16 residues. Germline trimming cut 4 bases from V and 0 bases from J; bases unmatched to any gene: 2.

The chain employs TRBV30 and TRBJ1-3, with D perhaps TRBD1 (5 bases). The ends were cut back, 5 bases at V and 0 bases at J, with 11 bases in the middle. This CDR3 has 14 residues. CDR1 is GTSNPN and CDR2 is SVGIG in the germline V gene (reference sequence). The CDR3 loop reads CAWDRDRSGNTIYF. The CDR3 DNA reads as TGTGCCTGGGATAGGGACCGCTCTGGAAACACCATATATTTT.

The V and J genes are TRBV20-1 and TRBJ2-7, with D tentatively TRBD2 (5 bases). Trimming stripped 8 bases from V and 2 bases from J, with 22 bases between. Germline V gives CDR1 DFQATT, CDR2 SNEGSKA (reference sequence). There are 15 residues in the CDR3. CDR3 sequence: CSTRFPDSRTYEQYF. DNA for the CDR3: TGCAGTACCAGATTTCCGGACTCGAGAACCTACGAGCAGTACTTC.

The chain links TRBV3-1 to TRBJ1-2, with a tentative D call TRBD1 (6 bases). Trimming left V 0 bases short and J 9 bases short, with 23 bases between. CDR1 and CDR2 (germline): LGHDT, YNNKEL (reference sequence). CDR3 length: 17 amino acids. The CDR3 here is CASSQDRPGQGSGSYTF. CDR3 in DNA: TGTGCCAGCAGCCAAGATCGTCCGGGGCAGGGGAGTGGTAGCTACACCTTC.

This clonotype was picked up a small number of times. The genes are TRBV10-3 and TRBJ2-1, with 7 bases that match TRBD2. This CDR3 comprises 17 residues. The germline V gene has CDR1 ENHRY and CDR2 SYGVKD. V dropped 0 bases and J dropped 0; count of bases not matched to a gene: 5. DNA of the CDR3: TGTGCCATCAGTGAGTCCCGGCGGGAGAGCTCCTACAATGAGCAGTTCTTC. It codes for CAISESRRESSYNEQFF.

In its sample, this clonotype was seen many times. The chain has TRBV28 and TRBJ2-7, with D hard to call. This CDR3 is 13 amino acids long. Deletions cut 2 bases from V and 2 bases from J, with 7 bases between. From germline, CDR1 is MDHEN and CDR2 SYDVKM. The CDR3 nucleotides read TGTGCCAGCAGTTTAGTTACCCCCTACGAGCAGTACTTC. This codes for CASSLVTPYEQYF.

This clonotype was seen a few times. The chain links TRBV28 to TRBJ2-2, with a possible D match to TRBD2 (6 bases). Germline CDR1 MDHEN, CDR2 SYDVKM. This CDR3 is built from 14 residues. V dropped 7 bases and J dropped 2 bases, with 11 bases sitting between them. CDR3 amino acids: CASNGGLNTGELFF. In nucleotides, the CDR3 is TGTGCCAGCAATGGAGGGCTCAACACCGGGGAGCTGTTTTTT.

In its sample, this clonotype was seen many times. The rearrangement links TRBV6-1 to TRBJ2-1, with D possibly being TRBD1 or TRBD2 (5 bases each). The CDR3 is made up of 15 amino acids. Trimming pared 7 bases from V and 1 base from J, leaving 14 bases between. CDR1 and CDR2 (germline): MNHNS, SASEGT. CDR3 sequence reads: CASTQGSGSYNEQFF. The CDR3, as DNA: TGTGCCAGCACCCAGGGAAGCGGTTCCTACAATGAGCAGTTCTTC.

The CDR3 coding sequence is TGTGCCAGCAGTTACTCTTTTCCTAGCGGGTACTCCTACGAGCAGTACTTC. Translation: CASSYSFPSGYSYEQYF. This chain joins TRBV6-5 and TRBJ2-7; TRBD2 agrees at 8 bases. With 0 bases clipped from V and 0 bases from J, the junction kept 7 bases outside the gene matches. Germline CDR1 is MNHEY and CDR2 is SVGAGI. The CDR3 spans 17 residues.

This clonotype was found many times. V is TRBV15 and J is TRBJ2-1; TRBD1 agrees at 10 bases. The CDR3 sequence is 14 residues long. Germline lookup yields CDR1 LNHNV and CDR2 YYDKDF (reference sequence). V lost 1 base to trimming and J lost 7 bases; unmatched junction nucleotides: 1. The chain's CDR3 is CATSRGTGGNEQFF. The CDR3 DNA is TGTGCCACCAGCAGAGGGACAGGGGGTAATGAGCAGTTCTTC.

V gene TRBV20-1 combines with J gene TRBJ1-2, with 10 bases identical to TRBD1. Trimming removed 3 bases from V and 4 bases from J; junction bases left unmatched: 2. The CDR3 is 13 residues long. Germline V lookup: CDR1 DFQATT, CDR2 SNEGSKA (reference sequence). This CDR3 reads CSARTGGGYGYTF. The CDR3 DNA sequence: TGCAGTGCTAGGACAGGGGGCGGCTATGGCTACACCTTC.

CDR3 DNA: TGCAGTGCTAGACCGCCCAGGGGCGGCTACAATGAGCAGTTCTTC. Its translation is CSARPPRGGYNEQFF. V usage is TRBV20-1 and J usage is TRBJ2-1, with D possibly matching TRBD1 (6 bases). The V and J ends lost 2 bases and 3 bases respectively, with 14 bases between them. Germline values: CDR1 DFQATT, CDR2 SNEGSKA (reference sequence). The CDR3 length is 15 residues.

This clonotype was observed many times. The chain links TRBV10-1 to TRBJ2-7, with D maybe TRBD2 (5 bases). V dropped 2 bases and J dropped 7 bases, with 15 bases sitting between them. Germline CDR1 is WNHNN and CDR2 is SYGVQD (reference sequence). CDR3 size: 14 residues. CDR3 amino acids: CASSEIGSSGEQYF. CDR3 in DNA: TGCGCCAGCAGTGAGATTGGCTCCTCGGGGGAGCAGTACTTC.

This clonotype appeared many times. The chain is built from TRBV5-1 and TRBJ2-1; 7 nucleotides agree with TRBD1. The CDR3 covers 15 residues. The junction had 4 bases not matched to a gene; V was cut back by 2 bases and J by 2 bases. Germline lookup yields CDR1 SGHRS and CDR2 YFSETQ. CDR3 amino acids: CASSFEGAPYNEQFF. CDR3 sequence (DNA): TGCGCCAGCAGCTTCGAGGGGGCTCCCTACAATGAGCAGTTCTTC. The whole variable domain, filled in from reference TRBV5-1 and TRBJ2-1, reads KAGVTQTPRYLIKTRGQQVTLSCSPISGHRSVSWYQQTPGQGLQFLFEYFSETQRNKGNFPGRFSGRQFSNSRSEMNVSTLELGDSALYLCASSFEGAPYNEQFFGPGTRLTVL.

This clonotype was seen more than once but under ten times. V and J are TRBV7-9 and TRBJ1-3, with D tentatively TRBD1 (6 bases). Germline assignment: CDR1 SEHNR and CDR2 FQNEAQ (reference sequence). V lost 5 bases and J lost 3, with 11 bases in between. The CDR3 covers 14 residues. The CDR3 sequence: CASSLGGFGNTIYF. The DNA of the CDR3 is TGTGCCAGCAGCCTAGGGGGTTTTGGAAACACCATATATTTT.

This clonotype was observed at least ten times. The V and J genes are TRBV3-1 and TRBJ2-1, with TRBD1 as a possible D gene (5 bases). The CDR3 covers 15 residues. Germline assignment: CDR1 LGHDT and CDR2 YNNKEL (reference sequence). Trimming took off 5 bases at V and 2 bases at J, with 13 bases between the two ends. The CDR3 is CASSVEGVAYNEQFF. CDR3 nucleotide sequence: TGTGCCAGCAGCGTCGAAGGGGTGGCCTACAATGAGCAGTTCTTC.

Only a few counts were recorded for this clonotype. The chain is built from TRBV9 and TRBJ2-7, with D perhaps matching TRBD2 (6 bases). The CDR3 consists of 16 residues. The V end lost 0 bases, the J end lost 8 bases, and 21 bases lay between the germline ends. CDR1 and CDR2 (germline): SGDLS, YYNGEE. Here the CDR3 DNA reads TGTGCCAGCAGCGTAGGAAATAAGGGAGGCAGAGATAAGCAGTACTTC. This encodes CASSVGNKGGRDKQYF.

The CDR3 coding sequence is TGCAGTGCTAGCGTAGCGGGTAATTCCTACAATGAGCAGTTCTTC. Protein sequence: CSASVAGNSYNEQFF. The V call is TRBV20-1, the J call TRBJ2-1; 7 bases fit TRBD2. The CDR3 has 15 amino acids. After removal of 3 bases from V and 1 base from J, the junction contained 6 bases not matched to a gene. Germline CDR1 and CDR2: DFQATT and SNEGSKA (reference sequence).

The J gene is TRBJ2-3, the V gene TRBV9; 8 nucleotides match TRBD1. This CDR3 has 16 residues. V shed 4 bases and J 0 bases; nucleotides not matched to a gene: 7. Germline V gene sequence: CDR1 SGDLS, CDR2 YYNGEE. CDR3 coding DNA: TGTGCCAGCAGCACTGGACAGGGTATTAGCACAGATACGCAGTATTTT. Protein sequence: CASSTGQGISTDTQYF.

The chain joins TRBV24-1 to TRBJ2-2, with D possibly being TRBD1 (5 bases). V lost 2 bases and J 5 bases, leaving 11 bases between the germline ends. From germline, CDR1 is KGHDR and CDR2 SFDVKD. The CDR3 covers 15 residues. The CDR3 region is CATSDSRVPTGELFF. CDR3 coding DNA: TGTGCCACCAGTGATTCCAGGGTACCAACCGGGGAGCTGTTTTTT.

Ten or more counts support this clonotype. The V gene is TRBV7-9, the J gene TRBJ2-1; D uncertain. Looked up from germline, CDR1 is SEHNR and CDR2 is FQNEAQ (reference sequence). The CDR3 spans 14 residues. The V end lost 1 base, the J end lost 5 bases, and 9 bases lay between the germline ends. As DNA, the CDR3 is TGTGCCAGCAGCTTAGGAGGTTACCACAATGAGCAGTTCTTC. This gives the protein CASSLGGYHNEQFF.

This sequence joins TRBV11-2 and TRBJ2-1; 9 bases agree with TRBD2. With V trimmed by 6 bases and J by 8 bases, 14 bases remained unmatched. The CDR3 has 16 amino acids. Looked up from germline, CDR1 is SGHAT and CDR2 is FQNNGV. The CDR3 protein is CASRPRWGLAAYEQFF. CDR3 DNA: TGTGCCAGCAGACCACGGTGGGGACTAGCCGCTTATGAGCAGTTCTTC.